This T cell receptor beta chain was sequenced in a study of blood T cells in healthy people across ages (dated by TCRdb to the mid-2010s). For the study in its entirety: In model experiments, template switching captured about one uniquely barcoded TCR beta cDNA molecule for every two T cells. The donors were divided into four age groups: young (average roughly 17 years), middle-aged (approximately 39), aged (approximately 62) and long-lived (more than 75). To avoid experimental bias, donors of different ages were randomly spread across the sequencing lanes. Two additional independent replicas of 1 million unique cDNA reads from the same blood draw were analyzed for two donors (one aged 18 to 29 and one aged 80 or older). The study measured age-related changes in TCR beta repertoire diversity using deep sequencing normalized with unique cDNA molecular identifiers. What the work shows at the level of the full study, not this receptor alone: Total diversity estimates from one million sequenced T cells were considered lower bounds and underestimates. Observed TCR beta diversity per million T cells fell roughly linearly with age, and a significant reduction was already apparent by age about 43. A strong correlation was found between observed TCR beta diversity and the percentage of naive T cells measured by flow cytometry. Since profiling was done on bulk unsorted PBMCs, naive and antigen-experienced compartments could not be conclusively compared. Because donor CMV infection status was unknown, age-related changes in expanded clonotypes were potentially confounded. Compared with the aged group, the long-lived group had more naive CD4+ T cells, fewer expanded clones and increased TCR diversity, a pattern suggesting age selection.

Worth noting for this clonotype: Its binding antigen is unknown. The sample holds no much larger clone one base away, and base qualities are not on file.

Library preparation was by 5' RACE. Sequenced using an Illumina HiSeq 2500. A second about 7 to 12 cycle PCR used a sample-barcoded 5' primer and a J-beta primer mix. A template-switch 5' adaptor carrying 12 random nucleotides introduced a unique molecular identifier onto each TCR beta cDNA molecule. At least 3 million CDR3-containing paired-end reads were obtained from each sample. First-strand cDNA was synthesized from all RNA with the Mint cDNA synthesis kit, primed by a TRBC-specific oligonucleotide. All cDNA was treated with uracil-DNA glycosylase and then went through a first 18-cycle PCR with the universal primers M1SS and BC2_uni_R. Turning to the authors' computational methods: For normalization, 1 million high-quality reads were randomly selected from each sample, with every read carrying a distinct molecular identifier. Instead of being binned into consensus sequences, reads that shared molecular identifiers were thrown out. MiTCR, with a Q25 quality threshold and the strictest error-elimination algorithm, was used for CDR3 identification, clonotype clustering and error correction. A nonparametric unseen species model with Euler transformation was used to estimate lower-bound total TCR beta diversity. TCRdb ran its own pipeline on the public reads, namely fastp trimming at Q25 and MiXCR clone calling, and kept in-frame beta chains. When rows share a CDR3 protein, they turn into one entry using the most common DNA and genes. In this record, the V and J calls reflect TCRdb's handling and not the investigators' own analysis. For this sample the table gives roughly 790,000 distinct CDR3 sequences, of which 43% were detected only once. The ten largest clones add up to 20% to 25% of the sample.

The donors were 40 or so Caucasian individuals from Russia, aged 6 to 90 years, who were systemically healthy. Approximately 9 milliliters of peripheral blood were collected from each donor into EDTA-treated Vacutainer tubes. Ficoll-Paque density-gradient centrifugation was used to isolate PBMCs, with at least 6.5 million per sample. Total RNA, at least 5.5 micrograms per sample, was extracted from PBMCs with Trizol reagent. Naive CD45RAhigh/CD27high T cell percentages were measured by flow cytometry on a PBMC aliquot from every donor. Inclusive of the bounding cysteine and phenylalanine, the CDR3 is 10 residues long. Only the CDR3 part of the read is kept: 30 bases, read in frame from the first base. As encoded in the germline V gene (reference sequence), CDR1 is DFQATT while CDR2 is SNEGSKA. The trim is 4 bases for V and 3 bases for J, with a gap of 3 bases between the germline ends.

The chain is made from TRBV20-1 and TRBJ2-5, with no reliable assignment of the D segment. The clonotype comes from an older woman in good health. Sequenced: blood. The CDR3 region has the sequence CSANEETQYF. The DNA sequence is TGCAGTGCTAATGAAGAGACCCAGTACTTC.